The 18 T cell receptor beta chains listed next were all sequenced from one sample in a study of cytomegalovirus exposure and HLA in healthy donors. PCR was performed using 60 Vbeta and 13 Jbeta primers. Using immunoSEQ multiplex PCR, the repertoire was profiled, and TCRdb retains in-frame clones only, with some absent. The sample holds under 200,000 clones, over 75% seen once. Sequenced sample: PBMCs. These TCRs come from a human donor in good health.

The gene calls are TRBV27 and TRBJ2-2, with no clear D. Germline V gives CDR1 MNHEY, CDR2 SMNVEV (reference sequence). Trimming removed 5 bases from V and 1 base from J, with 8 bases in between. The CDR3 spans 14 residues. For the CDR3, the DNA is TGTGCCAGCAGTACTAATCAGAACACCGGGGAGCTGTTTTTT. Translation: CASSTNQNTGELFF.

This chain connects TRBV9 to TRBJ2-5; 10 bases map to TRBD2. V shed 3 bases, J shed 2 bases, and the junction held 10 bases outside the gene matches. Germline CDR1 and CDR2: SGDLS and YYNGEE. This CDR3 spans 17 amino acids. The CDR3 spells CASSETPSGGLQETQYF. For the CDR3, the DNA is TGTGCCAGCAGCGAGACCCCTAGCGGGGGCCTTCAAGAGACCCAGTACTTC.

This chain uses TRBV18 with TRBJ2-7; 8 bases align to TRBD1. The V gene end was trimmed by 0 bases and the J gene end by 4 bases; junction bases not matched to a gene: 8. Germline loops: CDR1 KGHSH, CDR2 LQKENI. The CDR3 loop spans 16 amino acids. CDR3 in amino acids: CASSPPKEDRVYEQYF. Here the CDR3 DNA reads TGTGCCAGCTCACCACCGAAAGAGGACAGGGTATACGAGCAGTACTTC.

V is TRBV15 and J is TRBJ1-1; TRBD1 matches at 11 bases. CDR1 LNHNV and CDR2 YYDKDF come from the germline V gene (reference sequence). The trim removed 3 bases at V and 0 bases at J, leaving 3 bases unmatched. The CDR3 is 16 residues long. The CDR3 bases are TGTGCCACCAGCAGGGGACAGGGGGGCATGAACACTGAAGCTTTCTTT. Translation: CATSRGQGGMNTEAFF.

This chain connects TRBV7-9 to TRBJ2-7; possible D gene TRBD1, 5 bases. V lost 7 bases to trimming and J lost 0 bases, with 16 bases between them. Germline V gene sequence: CDR1 SEHNR, CDR2 FQNEAQ (reference sequence). This CDR3 comprises 15 residues. CDR3 loop: CASTKGAESSYEQYF. The CDR3 bases are TGTGCCAGCACCAAAGGGGCCGAGAGCTCCTACGAGCAGTACTTC.

V usage is TRBV5-1 and J usage is TRBJ2-3, with 7 bases that match TRBD2. Trimming at V came to 1 base and at J to 4 bases, leaving 9 bases not matched to a gene. This CDR3 spans 16 amino acids. Germline loops: CDR1 SGHRS, CDR2 YFSETQ. CDR3 amino acids: CASSLPGHAGADTQYF. Here the CDR3 DNA reads TGCGCCAGCAGCTTGCCAGGGCATGCGGGGGCAGATACGCAGTATTTT.

This chain uses TRBV7-2 with TRBJ1-2; no firm D call. CDR3 length equals 12 residues. The germline gives CDR1 SGHTA, CDR2 FQGNSA. Trimming pared 0 bases from V and 4 bases from J, leaving 3 bases between. CDR3 in amino acids: CASSLAAYGYTF. CDR3 bases: TGTGCCAGCAGCTTAGCAGCCTATGGCTACACCTTC. Full variable domain (missing parts from reference TRBV7-2 and TRBJ1-2): GAGVSQSPSNKVTEKGKDVELRCDPISGHTALYWYRQSLGQGLEFLIYFQGNSAPDKSGLPSDRFSAERTGGSVSTLTIQRTQQEDSAVYLCASSLAAYGYTFGSGTRLTVV.

The CDR3 region is CASSLDLEGLAEETQYF. CDR3 bases: TGTGCCAGCAGCTTAGATCTGGAAGGACTAGCTGAGGAGACCCAGTACTTC. The chain couples TRBV11-2 to TRBJ2-5; 8 bases agree with TRBD2. The CDR3 length is 17 residues. Trimming took 0 bases from V and 5 from J; bases not matched to a gene: 11. The germline V gene has CDR1 SGHAT and CDR2 FQNNGV. The full variable domain, its missing parts supplied by reference TRBV11-2 and TRBJ2-5, is EAGVAQSPRYKIIEKRQSVAFWCNPISGHATLYWYQQILGQGPKLLIQFQNNGVVDDSQLPKDRFSAERLKGVDSTLKIQPAKLEDSAVYLCASSLDLEGLAEETQYFGPGTRLLVL.

This clone was counted a single time. The chain is built from TRBV2 and TRBJ1-2, with D unresolved. Germline V CDR1 and CDR2: SNHLY, FYNNEI. V lost 7 bases, J lost 6 bases, and 15 bases lay in between. The CDR3 has 13 residues. The CDR3 nucleotides are TGTGCCAGCACCCGGCCCGGACTGAATGGCTACACCTTC. It encodes CASTRPGLNGYTF.

The chain uses TRBV10-2 and TRBJ2-1, with TRBD1 matching over 8 bases. In germline, CDR1 is WSHSY, CDR2 SAAADI. Trimming took 10 bases from V and 5 from J; bases not matched to a gene: 7. This CDR3 is 13 amino acids long. The CDR3 reads CAIKDRDNNEQFF. CDR3 coding DNA: TGCGCCATCAAGGACAGGGATAACAATGAGCAGTTCTTC.

V is TRBV7-2 and J is TRBJ1-5; tentative D call: TRBD1 (6 bases). The CDR3 length is 15 residues. Trimming stripped 5 bases from V and 1 base from J, with 12 bases between. Germline values: CDR1 SGHTA, CDR2 FQGNSA. The CDR3 is CASSPQQGSNQPQHF. DNA for the CDR3: TGTGCCAGCAGCCCTCAACAGGGCAGCAATCAGCCCCAGCATTTT.

The rearrangement joins TRBV5-1 to TRBJ2-3; D is possibly TRBD1 (6 bases). This CDR3 region has 16 residues. The germline V gene has CDR1 SGHRS and CDR2 YFSETQ. Trimming removed 6 bases at V and 2 bases at J, with 19 bases between. CDR3 DNA: TGCGCCAGCAATAGGTTAGAGGACAGATCCACAGATACGCAGTATTTT. Its protein product is CASNRLEDRSTDTQYF. The whole variable domain, filled in from reference TRBV5-1 and TRBJ2-3, reads KAGVTQTPRYLIKTRGQQVTLSCSPISGHRSVSWYQQTPGQGLQFLFEYFSETQRNKGNFPGRFSGRQFSNSRSEMNVSTLELGDSALYLCASNRLEDRSTDTQYFGPGTRLTVL.

This rearrangement joins TRBV7-7 to TRBJ2-3; D might be TRBD1 (5 bases). This CDR3 has 15 residues. Trimming cost V 1 base and J 6 bases, with 14 bases left between them. The germline gives CDR1 SSHAT, CDR2 FNYEAQ (reference sequence). The CDR3 protein is CASSLEEGWGDTQYF. The CDR3 bases are TGTGCCAGCAGCTTAGAGGAAGGGTGGGGCGATACGCAGTATTTT. The complete variable domain, with remaining parts taken from reference TRBV7-7 and TRBJ2-3, reads GAGVSQSPRYKVTKRGQDVTLRCDPISSHATLYWYQQALGQGPEFLTYFNYEAQPDKSGLPSDRFSAERPEGSISTLTIQRTEQRDSAMYRCASSLEEGWGDTQYFGPGTRLTVL.

The rearrangement uses TRBV6-5 and TRBJ1-5, with D unresolved. The V gene's germline CDR1 is MNHEY and CDR2 SVGAGI. This CDR3 spans 13 amino acids. The V end lost 2 bases, the J end lost 1 base, and 3 bases lay between the germline ends. In DNA form, the CDR3 reads TGTGCCAGCAGTTACGGCAGCAATCAGCCCCAGCATTTT. Amino acid sequence: CASSYGSNQPQHF.

CDR3 region: CASSLASSSGGSNTGELFF. DNA for the CDR3: TGTGCCAGCAGCTTAGCGTCTTCTAGCGGGGGGTCGAACACCGGGGAGCTGTTTTTT. This sequence joins TRBV7-2 and TRBJ2-2; 11 bases fit TRBD2. Germline assignment: CDR1 SGHTA and CDR2 FQGNSA. After removal of 0 bases from V and 0 bases from J, the junction contained 6 bases not matched to a gene. This CDR3 spans 19 amino acids. Combining the CDR3 with reference TRBV7-2 and TRBJ2-2 gives the whole variable domain GAGVSQSPSNKVTEKGKDVELRCDPISGHTALYWYRQSLGQGLEFLIYFQGNSAPDKSGLPSDRFSAERTGGSVSTLTIQRTQQEDSAVYLCASSLASSSGGSNTGELFFGEGSRLTVL.

The chain has TRBV5-6 and TRBJ1-5; D may be TRBD1 (5 bases). Between the trimmed V and J ends, which lost 1 base and 11 bases, there was a span of 10 bases. The CDR3 totals 12 residues. Per germline, CDR1 SGHDT and CDR2 YYEEEE. In DNA, the CDR3 is TGTGCCAGCAGCTTGTCTGCGGGGGCCCAGCATTTT. This sequence encodes CASSLSAGAQHF.

This clone was counted a few times. This chain uses TRBV9 with TRBJ2-2, with 9 bases lining up with TRBD1. There are 16 residues in the CDR3. V was pared by 4 bases and J by 6 bases, with 10 bases of the junction left unmatched. The germline gives CDR1 SGDLS, CDR2 YYNGEE. This CDR3 reads CASSTGQGSTAGELFF. As DNA, the CDR3 is TGTGCCAGCAGCACCGGACAGGGGTCTACAGCCGGGGAGCTGTTTTTT.

The chain is built from TRBV19 and TRBJ1-5, with 10 bases fitting TRBD1. The CDR3 length is 14 residues. Unmatched junction bases numbered 6, after V lost 9 bases and J lost 4 bases. CDR1 is LNHDA, CDR2 SQIVND, per germline (reference sequence). The CDR3 loop reads CASRQGAYNQPQHF. DNA for the CDR3: TGTGCCAGCCGACAGGGGGCGTATAATCAGCCCCAGCATTTT.